Following are 29 T cell receptor beta chains from one sample sequenced in a study of blood T cells in healthy people across ages. Next came a second PCR, run for 7 to 11 cycles, which used a sample-barcoded 5' primer along with a J-beta primer mix. TCRdb used MiXCR to reprocess the 5' RACE reads, holding one entry per CDR3 protein. The sample has 1.5 million to 2 million distinct CDR3 sequences; over 25% are singletons. Material: blood. The receptors shown here come from a young woman in good health.

This clonotype was seen ten or more times. This chain links TRBV15 with TRBJ2-5; a weak D match, TRBD2 (5 bases). Trimming took off 4 bases at V and 3 bases at J, with 6 bases between the two ends. Per the germline V gene, CDR1 is LNHNV and CDR2 is YYDKDF (reference sequence). The CDR3 contains 12 residues. The CDR3 reads CATSIGKETQYF. The CDR3 DNA sequence: TGTGCCACCAGCATCGGGAAAGAGACCCAGTACTTC.

The chain is built from TRBV7-6 and TRBJ2-5, with D unclear. CDR3 length: 14 residues. V lost 5 bases, J lost 4 bases, and 14 bases lay in between. The germline CDR1 and CDR2 sequences are SGHVS and FNYEAQ. The CDR3 sequence: CASSASTWGETQYF. The CDR3 region has the DNA TGTGCCAGCAGCGCGTCAACTTGGGGAGAGACCCAGTACTTC.

This clonotype was seen at least ten times. The J gene is TRBJ1-4, the V gene TRBV5-1; D may be TRBD1 (6 bases). The CDR3 length is 14 residues. Trimming removed 2 bases at V and 8 bases at J, with 13 bases between. Germline CDR1 is SGHRS and CDR2 is YFSETQ. The CDR3 nucleotides read TGCGCCAGCAGCTTTGGGGGCATCGACGAAAAACTGTTTTTT. As protein: CASSFGGIDEKLFF.

This clonotype came up a few times. The rearrangement joins TRBV7-6 to TRBJ2-5; the match to TRBD2 covers 15 bases. Germline V gene sequence: CDR1 SGHVS, CDR2 FNYEAQ. J lost 5 bases, V lost 4 bases, and 8 bases had no gene match. This CDR3 comprises 17 residues. Here the CDR3 reads CASSSFLGTSGGETQYF. The CDR3 nucleotides read TGTGCCAGCAGCTCCTTTCTTGGGACTAGCGGGGGGGAGACCCAGTACTTC.

V usage is TRBV29-1 and J usage is TRBJ2-1; D call uncertain. The V end was cut by 4 bases, the J end by 7 bases, with 26 bases between. The CDR3 consists of 17 residues. The V gene's germline CDR1 is SQVTM and CDR2 ANQGSEA. The CDR3 region is CSVVVLTLVLYMNEQFF. CDR3 DNA sequence: TGCAGCGTTGTCGTACTAACCCTCGTTCTGTATATGAATGAGCAGTTCTTC.

This clonotype was observed a handful of times. The V and J genes are TRBV20-1 and TRBJ2-5; D not resolved. With 0 bases removed from V and 2 bases from J, the gap between germline ends came to 7 bases. Germline V lookup: CDR1 DFQATT, CDR2 SNEGSKA (reference sequence). This CDR3 is built from 13 residues. CDR3: CSARDGWQETQYF. The CDR3 coding sequence is TGCAGTGCTAGAGATGGCTGGCAAGAGACCCAGTACTTC.

This clonotype was seen only a few times. This chain's CDR3 is CASSKGTAAETQYF. As DNA, the CDR3 is TGTGCCAGCAGCAAAGGGACGGCCGCGGAGACCCAGTACTTC. The chain is built from TRBV7-6 and TRBJ2-5; D may match TRBD1 or TRBD2 (5 bases each). V dropped 5 bases and J dropped 5 bases, with 15 bases sitting between them. Germline V gene lookup returns CDR1 SGHVS and CDR2 FNYEAQ. The CDR3 is 14 amino acids.

The chain recombines TRBV18 with TRBJ1-2, with unresolved D. From germline, CDR1 is KGHSH and CDR2 LQKENI. The CDR3 sequence is 15 residues long. V lost 1 base, J lost 6 bases, and 15 bases lay in between. This CDR3 is CASSPRSQEDHGYTF. CDR3 nucleotide sequence: TGTGCCAGCTCACCACGTTCTCAGGAGGACCATGGCTACACCTTC.

This clonotype was seen only a few times. The chain combines TRBV7-2 with TRBJ2-4, with D possibly matching TRBD2 (6 bases). Deletions cut 5 bases from V and 0 bases from J, with 14 bases between. Looked up from germline, CDR1 is SGHTA and CDR2 is FQGNSA. The CDR3 covers 16 residues. The CDR3 here is CASSLEGFLAKNIQYF. The CDR3 DNA sequence: TGTGCCAGCAGCCTGGAGGGCTTTCTAGCCAAAAACATTCAGTACTTC.

Here the CDR3 reads CASSYRGQIANTEAFF. The CDR3 DNA reads as TGTGCCAGCAGTTACAGGGGACAGATTGCGAACACTGAAGCTTTCTTT. The chain recombines TRBV12-3 or TRBV12-4 with TRBJ1-1; 7 positions match TRBD1. Trimming cost V 4 bases and J 1 base; bases outside gene matches: 9. The CDR3 covers 16 residues.

This clonotype was detected only a few times. The chain uses TRBV5-5 and TRBJ1-2, with 9 bases aligning to TRBD1. Unmatched junction bases numbered 7, after V lost 4 bases and J lost 0 bases. Germline lookup yields CDR1 SGHKS and CDR2 YYEKEE (reference sequence). This CDR3 has 16 residues. The CDR3, as DNA: TGTGCCAGCAGCCCCCGGGACAGGGCCTCTAACTATGGCTACACCTTC. Its protein is CASSPRDRASNYGYTF.

This clonotype has a count of ten or more. This chain connects TRBV29-1 to TRBJ1-2; D remains ambiguous. Germline V gene data show CDR1 as SQVTM and CDR2 as ANQGSEA. V was cut by 5 bases and J by 5 bases, with 12 bases left in between. This CDR3 comprises 12 residues. This chain's CDR3 is CSVLAGEYGYTF. The CDR3 DNA follows: TGCAGCGTTCTGGCAGGTGAATATGGCTACACCTTC.

This chain uses TRBV15 with TRBJ2-7; 7 nucleotides line up with TRBD1. In germline, CDR1 is LNHNV, CDR2 YYDKDF (reference sequence). This CDR3 is built from 15 residues. The V segment lost 5 bases and the J segment 3 bases; nucleotides outside the gene matches: 10. CDR3 bases: TGTGCCACCAGCGAGAACCGGGACAGAGACTACGAGCAGTACTTC. The encoded protein is CATSENRDRDYEQYF. The full variable domain, with the rest looked up from reference TRBV15 and TRBJ2-7, is DAMVIQNPRYQVTQFGKPVTLSCSQTLNHNVMYWYQQKSSQAPKLLFHYYDKDFNNEADTPDNFQSRRPNTSFCFLDIRSPGLGDTAMYLCATSENRDRDYEQYFGPGTRLTVT.

Concerning this clonotype itself: The junction departs from the called germline gene at one end, perhaps through a read error. The chain couples TRBV28 to TRBJ2-7; TRBD1 aligns across 8 bases. The germline V gene encodes CDR1 MDHEN and CDR2 SYDVKM. The CDR3 has 15 amino acids. DNA for the CDR3: TGTGCCGGCAGTTCACCGGGACAGGTCTCCTACGAGCAGTACTTC. It yields the protein CAGSSPGQVSYEQYF.

The chain joins TRBV20-1 to TRBJ2-3; TRBD2 matches 8 bases. The germline gives CDR1 DFQATT, CDR2 SNEGSKA (reference sequence). The CDR3 has 15 amino acids. The V segment lost 2 bases and the J segment 4 bases; nucleotides outside the gene matches: 8. CDR3: CSARWASGGPDTQYF. The CDR3 DNA reads TGCAGTGCTAGATGGGCCAGCGGGGGCCCAGATACGCAGTATTTT.

The chain is built from TRBV7-9 and TRBJ2-7, with D hard to call. In germline, CDR1 is SEHNR, CDR2 FQNEAQ (reference sequence). V lost 5 bases to trimming and J lost 3 bases, with 23 bases between them. CDR3 length: 17 residues. The CDR3, as DNA: TGTGCCAGCAGCGAAATACTATCGGCTAGTACTCTCTACGAGCAGTACTTC. Its translation is CASSEILSASTLYEQYF.

This clonotype was counted between two and nine times. The V gene is TRBV20-1, the J gene TRBJ1-2; perhaps TRBD1 as D (5 bases). Trimming left V 6 bases short and J 4 bases short, with 18 bases between. CDR3 length equals 14 residues. Germline lookup yields CDR1 DFQATT and CDR2 SNEGSKA (reference sequence). Here the CDR3 reads CSARSPGTVYGYTF. CDR3 coding DNA: TGCAGTGCGCGCTCCCCTGGGACCGTCTATGGCTACACCTTC.

This clonotype appeared a few times. The gene calls are TRBV6-6 and TRBJ1-4, with D possibly being TRBD1 (5 bases). Germline V gene lookup returns CDR1 MNHNY and CDR2 SVGAGI (reference sequence). The CDR3 totals 14 residues. The V and J ends lost 6 bases and 5 bases respectively, with 13 bases between them. The DNA for the CDR3 is TGTGCCAGCAGACGCGGACAATTAAATGAAAAACTGTTTTTT. Translated: CASRRGQLNEKLFF.

V and J are TRBV6-5 and TRBJ2-1; 7 bases align to TRBD2. CDR1 and CDR2 from the germline V gene are MNHEY and SVGAGI. The CDR3 sequence is 16 residues long. J lost 7 bases, V lost 5 bases, and 14 bases had no gene match. This CDR3 is CASSQGLTEIGNEQFF. The CDR3 bases are TGTGCCAGCAGTCAGGGACTAACTGAGATTGGGAATGAGCAGTTCTTC.

The CDR3, as DNA: TGCAGTGCTAGATCGGGGGGCGCAGATACGCAGTATTTT. This gives the protein CSARSGGADTQYF. The chain joins TRBV20-1 to TRBJ2-3; D may be TRBD2 (7 bases). Germline V lookup: CDR1 DFQATT, CDR2 SNEGSKA (reference sequence). The V gene lost 2 bases and the J gene lost 4 bases, with 10 bases spanning the gap. This CDR3 is built from 13 residues.

In regard to this clonotype: A much larger clonotype is one base distant, so this may be a read error. The V gene is TRBV29-1, the J gene TRBJ2-1, with unresolved D. From germline, CDR1 is SQVTM and CDR2 ANQGSEA. The CDR3 loop spans 12 amino acids. Trimming took off 7 bases at V and 13 bases at J, with 20 bases between the two ends. For the CDR3, the DNA is TGCAGCGCTTCTCCCGGGCAAGAGACCCAGTTCTTC. This sequence encodes CSASPGQETQFF.

In this sample, this clonotype turned up many times. The genes are TRBV6-6 and TRBJ2-5; maybe TRBD1 (6 bases). V was shortened by 7 bases and J by 0 bases, with 15 bases between the two germline ends. CDR3 length: 15 amino acids. Germline V CDR1 and CDR2: MNHNY, SVGAGI (reference sequence). The CDR3 coding sequence is TGTGCCAGCACCCAAGGAGGACAGAACCAAGAGACCCAGTACTTC. Amino acids: CASTQGGQNQETQYF.

This clonotype has more than one count but fewer than ten. The V call is TRBV11-2, the J call TRBJ2-7, with D perhaps matching TRBD1 or TRBD2 (5 bases each). CDR1 is SGHAT, CDR2 FQNNGV, per germline. Trimming shortened V by 4 bases and J by 6 bases, and 16 bases separated the two germline ends. CDR3 length equals 14 residues. CDR3 loop: CASSWDGPNSEQYF. Written as DNA, the CDR3 is TGTGCCAGCAGCTGGGACGGTCCCAACAGCGAGCAGTACTTC.

The rearrangement joins TRBV12-3 or TRBV12-4 to TRBJ2-3; possibly TRBD1 or TRBD2 for D (5 bases each). The CDR3 consists of 16 residues. The V gene lost 6 bases and the J gene lost 4 bases, with 20 bases spanning the gap. The CDR3 protein is CASRQSWGPSADTQYF. Here the CDR3 DNA reads TGTGCCAGCAGGCAGAGTTGGGGACCAAGCGCAGATACGCAGTATTTT.

This chain uses TRBV20-1 with TRBJ2-1, with TRBD2 matching over 12 bases. This CDR3 has 16 amino acids. The J segment lost 5 bases and the V segment lost 0 bases, leaving 5 bases of the junction unmatched. Germline CDR1 reads DFQATT; CDR2 reads SNEGSKA (reference sequence). CDR3 in DNA: TGCAGTGCTAGAGATACTAGCGGGAGGTCCGACAATGAGCAGTTCTTC. Its translation: CSARDTSGRSDNEQFF.

This clonotype came up a few times. V usage is TRBV20-1 and J usage is TRBJ2-1; tentatively, D is TRBD1 or TRBD2 (5 bases each). From germline, CDR1 is DFQATT and CDR2 SNEGSKA (reference sequence). This CDR3 spans 13 amino acids. Trimming took off 3 bases at V and 5 bases at J, with 11 bases between the two ends. CDR3 in DNA: TGCAGTGCTAGTGGGGACCGAGACAATGAGCAGTTCTTC. As protein: CSASGDRDNEQFF.

This clonotype showed up many times. The chain has TRBV4-1 and TRBJ1-5; 8 nucleotides agree with TRBD1. V lost 1 base to trimming and J lost 1 base; unmatched junction nucleotides: 3. This CDR3 spans 16 amino acids. From germline, CDR1 is MGHRA and CDR2 YSYEKL. The CDR3 is CASSQAQGASNQPQHF. The CDR3 DNA is TGCGCCAGCAGCCAAGCCCAGGGGGCAAGCAATCAGCCCCAGCATTTT.

In DNA form, the CDR3 reads TGTGCCAGCAGGTCAATCGGGGGTAGGGGGACCCAGTACTTC. It translates to CASRSIGGRGTQYF. The chain carries TRBV7-6 and TRBJ2-5, with a tentative D call TRBD2 (6 bases). V lost 6 bases to trimming and J lost 7 bases, with 18 bases between them. Per germline, CDR1 SGHVS and CDR2 FNYEAQ. This CDR3 comprises 14 residues.

The chain is built from TRBV18 and TRBJ1-5; D gene unclear. Trimming stripped 8 bases from V and 2 bases from J, with 10 bases between. CDR3 length: 13 amino acids. Germline V lookup: CDR1 KGHSH, CDR2 LQKENI. The CDR3 nucleotides are TGTGCCAGCCGCGTTGGTCGCAATCAGCCCCAGCATTTT. It yields the protein CASRVGRNQPQHF. Together with reference TRBV18 and TRBJ1-5, the CDR3 gives the full variable domain: NAGVMQNPRHLVRRRGQEARLRCSPMKGHSHVYWYRQLPEEGLKFMVYLQKENIIDESGMPKERFSAEFPKEGPSILRIQQVVRGDSAAYFCASRVGRNQPQHFGDGTRLSIL.